These 25 T cell receptor beta chains were all obtained from the same sample, sequenced in a study of PD-1 blockade in mismatch repair-deficient tumors. Using immunoSEQ multiplex PCR, the repertoire was profiled, and TCRdb retains in-frame clones only, with some absent. This table has some 49,000 clones, 65% to 80% appearing once. Sequenced here: PBMCs, sampled before pembrolizumab treatment. These receptors all stem from an adult with mismatch repair-deficient cancer.

The V gene is TRBV19, the J gene TRBJ1-2; 9 bases match TRBD1. CDR1 is LNHDA, CDR2 SQIVND, per germline (reference sequence). After removal of 10 bases from V and 6 bases from J, the junction contained 6 bases not matched to a gene. The CDR3 loop spans 12 amino acids. DNA of the CDR3: TGTGCCATACTGGGACAGGGTCATGGCTACACCTTC. Protein sequence: CAILGQGHGYTF. The whole variable domain, filled in from reference TRBV19 and TRBJ1-2, reads DGGITQSPKYLFRKEGQNVTLSCEQNLNHDAMYWYRQDPGQGLRLIYYSQIVNDFQKGDIAEGYSVSREKKESFPLTVTSAQKNPTAFYLCAILGQGHGYTFGSGTRLTVV.

J is TRBJ2-5 and V is TRBV7-3, with 7 bases fitting TRBD2. With V trimmed by 2 bases and J by 5 bases, 8 bases remained unmatched. This CDR3 contains 15 residues. Looked up from germline, CDR1 is SGHTA and CDR2 is FQGTGA. CDR3 region: CASSLYGGTAETQYF. CDR3 in DNA: TGTGCCAGCAGCTTATACGGGGGGACGGCGGAGACCCAGTACTTC.

This chain links TRBV30 with TRBJ1-1; TRBD1 agrees at 10 bases. The germline gives CDR1 GTSNPN, CDR2 SVGIG (reference sequence). J lost 3 bases, V lost 0 bases, and 7 bases had no gene match. This CDR3 contains 16 residues. The CDR3 DNA is TGTGCCTGGAGTGTCCGGGACAGGGGTTCACACACTGAAGCTTTCTTT. This codes for CAWSVRDRGSHTEAFF.

V usage is TRBV15 and J usage is TRBJ2-1; the D is unclear. V lost 3 bases and J 2 bases, leaving 2 bases between the germline ends. The CDR3 contains 12 residues. Germline CDR1 reads LNHNV; CDR2 reads YYDKDF (reference sequence). In DNA form, the CDR3 reads TGTGCCACCAGCAGCACCTACAATGAGCAGTTCTTC. Translation: CATSSTYNEQFF.

This sequence joins TRBV5-1 and TRBJ2-3, with 15 bases that match TRBD2. This CDR3 is 18 amino acids long. V shed 4 bases, J shed 0 bases, and the junction held 6 bases outside the gene matches. Germline V gene sequence: CDR1 SGHRS, CDR2 YFSETQ. DNA of the CDR3: TGCGCCAGCAGCGCCGGGACTAGCGGGAGGATTAGCACAGATACGCAGTATTTT. It is translated as CASSAGTSGRISTDTQYF. Supplemented by reference TRBV5-1 and TRBJ2-3, the full variable domain reads KAGVTQTPRYLIKTRGQQVTLSCSPISGHRSVSWYQQTPGQGLQFLFEYFSETQRNKGNFPGRFSGRQFSNSRSEMNVSTLELGDSALYLCASSAGTSGRISTDTQYFGPGTRLTVL.

V and J are TRBV4-1 and TRBJ1-1; possibly TRBD1 for D (5 bases). Germline values: CDR1 MGHRA, CDR2 YSYEKL. This CDR3 region has 15 residues. The V and J ends lost 1 base and 1 base respectively, with 10 bases between them. CDR3: CASSQGARENTEAFF. The CDR3, as DNA: TGCGCCAGCAGCCAAGGGGCCAGGGAGAACACTGAAGCTTTCTTT.

The chain uses TRBV6-5 and TRBJ1-2, with D maybe TRBD1 (6 bases). Germline V gene data show CDR1 as MNHEY and CDR2 as SVGAGI. V lost 5 bases and J lost 4, with 14 bases in between. The CDR3 runs to 14 residues. CDR3 nucleotides: TGTGCCAGCAGTGGTACAGGGTTTAGCTATGGCTACACCTTC. This encodes CASSGTGFSYGYTF.

The J gene is TRBJ2-6, the V gene TRBV19, with D uncertain. V lost 5 bases to trimming and J lost 2 bases, with 10 bases between them. The CDR3 has 15 amino acids. Looked up from germline, CDR1 is LNHDA and CDR2 is SQIVND (reference sequence). This CDR3 reads CASSSRTPGANVLTF. CDR3 DNA sequence: TGTGCCAGTAGTTCCCGAACCCCTGGGGCCAACGTCCTGACTTTC.

The chain has TRBV5-6 and TRBJ2-5, with 9 nucleotides matching TRBD2. The J call may be incorrect, as the DNA end agrees better with TRBJ2-7. There are 16 residues in the CDR3. Germline V gives CDR1 SGHDT, CDR2 YYEEEE. In DNA form, the CDR3 reads TGTGCCAGCAGCTTGGGAGGTAGCGGGAGACCTTACGAGCAGTACTTC. Translation gives CASSLGGSGRPYEQYF.

The chain has TRBV19 and TRBJ2-7; TRBD1 agrees at 8 bases. CDR1 and CDR2 (germline): LNHDA, SQIVND (reference sequence). V gave up 6 bases and J gave up 2 bases; unmatched junction bases: 6. The CDR3 is made up of 14 amino acids. CDR3 sequence (DNA): TGTGCCAGTAGCGGACAGGGTTTAGCCTACGAGCAGTACTTC. This sequence encodes CASSGQGLAYEQYF. The full variable domain, its missing parts supplied by reference TRBV19 and TRBJ2-7, is DGGITQSPKYLFRKEGQNVTLSCEQNLNHDAMYWYRQDPGQGLRLIYYSQIVNDFQKGDIAEGYSVSREKKESFPLTVTSAQKNPTAFYLCASSGQGLAYEQYFGPGTRLTVT.

V gene TRBV5-1 combines with J gene TRBJ1-1, with D unclear. The CDR3 length is 14 residues. Germline CDR1 is SGHRS and CDR2 is YFSETQ. V was trimmed by 1 base and J by 4 bases, leaving 11 bases between them. The CDR3 region is CASSLPSGRTEAFF. The DNA of the CDR3 is TGCGCCAGCAGCTTGCCTTCTGGGCGCACTGAAGCTTTCTTT. Based on the CDR3 plus reference TRBV5-1 and TRBJ1-1, the full variable domain is KAGVTQTPRYLIKTRGQQVTLSCSPISGHRSVSWYQQTPGQGLQFLFEYFSETQRNKGNFPGRFSGRQFSNSRSEMNVSTLELGDSALYLCASSLPSGRTEAFFGQGTRLTVV.

This rearrangement joins TRBV7-2 to TRBJ2-5, with D possibly TRBD2 on 5 matching bases. The CDR3 covers 12 residues. CDR1 is SGHTA and CDR2 is FQGNSA in the germline V gene. V was cut by 7 bases and J by 7 bases, with 13 bases left in between. In DNA form, the CDR3 reads TGTGCCAGCACCCATCAAGAGGGGACCCAGTACTTC. This translates into CASTHQEGTQYF. The full variable domain, in which reference TRBV7-2 and TRBJ2-5 provide the parts outside the CDR3, is GAGVSQSPSNKVTEKGKDVELRCDPISGHTALYWYRQSLGQGLEFLIYFQGNSAPDKSGLPSDRFSAERTGGSVSTLTIQRTQQEDSAVYLCASTHQEGTQYFGPGTRLLVL.

This chain links TRBV7-2 with TRBJ2-7; 9 bases are shared with TRBD2. The germline V gene has CDR1 SGHTA and CDR2 FQGNSA. Trimming removed 4 bases from V and 4 bases from J; junction bases left unmatched: 2. This CDR3 spans 13 amino acids. CDR3 residues: CASSSSGRYEQYF. The CDR3 DNA is TGTGCCAGCAGCTCCAGCGGGAGGTACGAGCAGTACTTC.

The chain recombines TRBV29-1 with TRBJ1-1, with D uncertain. The CDR3 length is 15 residues. Trimming took off 4 bases at V and 1 base at J, with 16 bases between the two ends. Germline lookup yields CDR1 SQVTM and CDR2 ANQGSEA. CDR3: CSVAPRRVSNTEAFF. CDR3 coding DNA: TGCAGCGTTGCTCCCCGACGGGTATCGAACACTGAAGCTTTCTTT.

The chain links TRBV5-6 to TRBJ1-2; a possible D gene is TRBD1 (6 bases). This CDR3 comprises 14 residues. Germline V lookup: CDR1 SGHDT, CDR2 YYEEEE. Trimming shortened V by 4 bases and J by 3 bases, and 13 bases separated the two germline ends. CDR3 bases: TGTGCCAGCAGCCGCTCGGGGGCCGACTATGGCTACACCTTC. It codes for CASSRSGADYGYTF.

The chain has TRBV9 and TRBJ1-2; D perhaps matches TRBD1 (5 bases). This CDR3 spans 14 amino acids. Per the germline V gene, CDR1 is SGDLS and CDR2 is YYNGEE. V lost 4 bases to trimming and J lost 0 bases, with 10 bases between them. CDR3 sequence (DNA): TGTGCCAGCAGCCCGGGGGGGGCTAACTATGGCTACACCTTC. It codes for CASSPGGANYGYTF.

The V call is TRBV10-3, the J call TRBJ2-7, with 11 bases matching TRBD2. V was pared by 3 bases and J by 7 bases, with 11 bases of the junction left unmatched. The CDR3 is made up of 16 amino acids. The germline CDR1 and CDR2 sequences are ENHRY and SYGVKD. The CDR3: CAISDSTRLAGSEQYF. The CDR3 DNA sequence: TGTGCCATCAGTGACTCTACTAGACTAGCGGGAAGTGAGCAGTACTTC.

The V gene is TRBV7-9, the J gene TRBJ2-7, with a weak D call TRBD2 (5 bases). Germline V gives CDR1 SEHNR, CDR2 FQNEAQ (reference sequence). The V end lost 10 bases, the J end lost 5 bases, and 9 bases lay between the germline ends. CDR3 size: 10 residues. CDR3 sequence (DNA): TGTGCCACCCAGAGGGACGAGCAGTACTTC. Its protein is CATQRDEQYF. The entire variable domain, with the rest obtained from reference TRBV7-9 and TRBJ2-7, is as follows: DTGVSQNPRHKITKRGQNVTFRCDPISEHNRLYWYRQTLGQGPEFLTYFQNEAQLEKSRLLSDRFSAERPKGSFSTLEIQRTEQGDSAMYLCATQRDEQYFGPGTRLTVT.

This clone showed up just a few times. This chain links TRBV15 with TRBJ2-2; D ambiguous. In germline, CDR1 is LNHNV, CDR2 YYDKDF (reference sequence). The CDR3 has 12 amino acids. V gave up 3 bases and J gave up 8 bases, with 7 bases separating them. Written as DNA, the CDR3 is TGTGCCACCAGCAGGCTCGGAGGGGAGCTGTTTTTT. Translation: CATSRLGGELFF.

This chain links TRBV7-8 with TRBJ2-7, with D possibly TRBD1 on 5 matching bases. Trimming cost V 5 bases and J 2 bases, with 10 bases left between them. Germline CDR1 SGHVS, CDR2 FQNEAQ. This CDR3 spans 13 amino acids. CDR3 sequence: CASSRQSPYEQYF. The CDR3 DNA is TGTGCCAGCAGCCGACAGTCCCCCTACGAGCAGTACTTC.

CDR3 in DNA: TGTGCCAGCAGCCGTACCGGGACAACTAACTCTGGGGCCAACGTCCTGACTTTC. Translated: CASSRTGTTNSGANVLTF. The chain links TRBV9 to TRBJ2-6, with D possibly being TRBD1 (6 bases). Deletions cut 4 bases from V and 0 bases from J, with 17 bases between. There are 18 residues in the CDR3. Germline V lookup: CDR1 SGDLS, CDR2 YYNGEE.

This rearrangement joins TRBV5-6 to TRBJ1-2, with D unresolved. The CDR3 is 14 residues long. V lost 4 bases and J lost 5, with 15 bases in between. Looked up from germline, CDR1 is SGHDT and CDR2 is YYEEEE. DNA for the CDR3: TGTGCCAGCAGCCCTGGGGAACTTACTTATGGCTACACCTTC. Its protein product is CASSPGELTYGYTF.

This clone appeared a few times. The chain employs TRBV7-2 and TRBJ2-3; D may be TRBD2 (6 bases). Per the germline V gene, CDR1 is SGHTA and CDR2 is FQGNSA. The V and J ends lost 0 bases and 6 bases respectively, with 7 bases between them. This CDR3 has 13 residues. The CDR3 DNA reads TGTGCCAGCAGCTTAGCGACTAGGGATACGCAGTATTTT. Its protein product is CASSLATRDTQYF.

CDR3 DNA sequence: TGTGCCTGGACCGGGGAGGCGTCCTACGAGCAGTACTTC. Its translation: CAWTGEASYEQYF. The V and J genes are TRBV30 and TRBJ2-7; D might be TRBD2 (6 bases). Germline CDR1 reads GTSNPN; CDR2 reads SVGIG (reference sequence). The V end was cut by 4 bases, the J end by 1 base, with 11 bases between. The CDR3 extends over 13 amino acids. The whole variable domain, remainder taken from reference TRBV30 and TRBJ2-7, is SQTIHQWPATLVQPVGSPLSLECTVEGTSNPNLYWYRQAAGRGLQLLFYSVGIGQISSEVPQNLSASRPQDRQFILSSKKLLLSDSGFYLCAWTGEASYEQYFGPGTRLTVT.

This clone has more than one count but fewer than ten. The rearrangement uses TRBV2 and TRBJ1-4; unclear D gene. Germline V lookup: CDR1 SNHLY, CDR2 FYNNEI. The CDR3 has 12 amino acids. Trimming pared 4 bases from V and 6 bases from J, leaving 6 bases between. CDR3 coding DNA: TGTGCCAGCAGTGGGACTCATGAAAAACTGTTTTTT. Amino acid sequence: CASSGTHEKLFF.